This T cell receptor (beta chain) was recorded in a study of T-cell memory formation after mild COVID-19. Study-wide findings and caveats: CD4+ contracting clones were mainly CM and EM; CD8+ ones, EMRA. That cross-reactive memory joined was suggested by some responding clones appearing in pre-infection memory. Nothing confirmed that second-wave clones peaking on day 37 were specific for SARS-CoV-2. Day 15 to 85 contracting clones showed balanced CD4/CD8; day 15 to 37 expanders favored CD4+.

TCRdb processed the 5' RACE reads anew with MiXCR; each CDR3 protein has one entry. Seen here are under 200,000 distinct CDR3 sequences, under 15% observed once, and the top ten hold 2.5% to 4%. The table lists this clonotype with a few counts. Its specificity is not known. The clonotype comes from a young man who had mild COVID-19 (a few samples of this study predate the infection). Cell type and time point are not known. Sequenced sample: PBMCs or a T cell subset sorted from them (not recorded which).

The CDR3 reads CASSYTGQAQPQHF. CDR3 in DNA: TGTGCCAGCAGTTACACGGGACAGGCTCAGCCCCAGCATTTT. The chain couples TRBV6-6 to TRBJ1-5; TRBD1 matches 8 bases. Unmatched junction bases numbered 3, after V lost 2 bases and J lost 6 bases. The CDR3 has 14 amino acids. The germline V gene encodes CDR1 MNHNY and CDR2 SVGAGI (reference sequence).